Below, 30 T cell receptor beta chains from the same sample are listed, as sequenced in a study of blood T cell repertoires in COVID-19. The repertoire was sequenced with immunoSEQ multiplex PCR; TCRdb's copy has only in-frame clones and lacks some. The data hold under 200,000 clones, with nearly 90% observed a single time. The sample consisted of peripheral blood. The receptor source for this set is a man in his 60s with active or convalescent COVID-19.

The chain has TRBV2 and TRBJ1-2; D unresolved. Trimming took off 5 bases at V and 5 bases at J, with 12 bases between the two ends. The CDR3 runs 13 residues. Per the germline V gene, CDR1 is SNHLY and CDR2 is FYNNEI. The CDR3 DNA reads as TGTGCCAGCAGTAAAACGGAGAAATATGGCTACACCTTC. Amino acids: CASSKTEKYGYTF.

The chain has TRBV4-2 and TRBJ1-4, with unresolved D. The CDR3 contains 18 residues. V shed 4 bases and J shed 2 bases, with 20 bases lying between them. Germline loops: CDR1 LGHNA, CDR2 YNFKEQ. Here the CDR3 reads CASSPPVVSVTTNEKLFF. The CDR3 nucleotides read TGTGCCAGCAGCCCCCCGGTGGTCTCGGTAACGACTAATGAAAAACTGTTTTTT.

The rearrangement links TRBV7-2 to TRBJ1-1, with 7 positions matching TRBD1. Germline CDR1 is SGHTA and CDR2 is FQGNSA. The V segment lost 0 bases and the J segment 5 bases; nucleotides outside the gene matches: 6. This CDR3 region has 15 residues. This CDR3 is CASSLAGRGSTEAFF. Here the CDR3 DNA reads TGTGCCAGCAGCTTAGCTGGCAGGGGGAGTACTGAAGCTTTCTTT.

The CDR3 loop is CASRPGQGHQPQHF. DNA of the CDR3: TGTGCCAGCAGACCGGGACAAGGTCATCAGCCCCAGCATTTT. The chain carries TRBV2 and TRBJ1-5; possible D gene TRBD1, 6 bases. Germline V gene sequence: CDR1 SNHLY, CDR2 FYNNEI. The CDR3 spans 14 residues. V lost 6 bases and J 5 bases, leaving 14 bases between the germline ends.

This chain uses TRBV11-3 with TRBJ2-2; TRBD2 aligns across 10 bases. CDR1 and CDR2 from the germline V gene are SGHNT and YENEEA. The V gene end was trimmed by 2 bases and the J gene end by 6 bases; junction bases not matched to a gene: 6. This CDR3 is 16 amino acids long. The CDR3 loop is CASSLTSGGAPGELFF. CDR3 DNA sequence: TGTGCCAGCAGCTTAACAAGCGGGGGGGCCCCCGGGGAGCTGTTTTTT.

The chain combines TRBV15 with TRBJ2-5; maybe TRBD2 (5 bases). The CDR3 is made up of 15 amino acids. Trimming removed 0 bases from V and 5 bases from J, with 13 bases in between. From germline, CDR1 is LNHNV and CDR2 YYDKDF (reference sequence). The CDR3 sequence: CATSRDIRRGETQYF. The CDR3 bases are TGTGCCACCAGCAGAGATATTAGGAGAGGGGAGACCCAGTACTTC.

V gene TRBV7-9 combines with J gene TRBJ2-5; no firm D call. Trimming cost V 3 bases and J 1 base, with 6 bases left between them. This CDR3 spans 13 amino acids. The germline CDR1 and CDR2 sequences are SEHNR and FQNEAQ (reference sequence). This CDR3 is CASSLSLQETQYF. In DNA form, the CDR3 reads TGTGCCAGCAGCTTGAGTCTCCAAGAGACCCAGTACTTC.

This sequence joins TRBV18 and TRBJ2-5; 7 nucleotides match TRBD1. Germline V CDR1 and CDR2: KGHSH, LQKENI. V lost 3 bases, J lost 0 bases, and 4 bases stayed unmatched. This CDR3 spans 15 amino acids. The CDR3 region has the DNA TGTGCCAGCTCACCGACAGGGCCGTACCAAGAGACCCAGTACTTC. It encodes CASSPTGPYQETQYF. Filled out from reference TRBV18 and TRBJ2-5, the complete variable domain reads NAGVMQNPRHLVRRRGQEARLRCSPMKGHSHVYWYRQLPEEGLKFMVYLQKENIIDESGMPKERFSAEFPKEGPSILRIQQVVRGDSAAYFCASSPTGPYQETQYFGPGTRLLVL.

CDR3 in amino acids: CAISGTSGGNNEQFF. Written as DNA, the CDR3 is TGTGCCATCAGTGGGACTAGCGGGGGGAACAATGAGCAGTTCTTC. This chain uses TRBV10-3 with TRBJ2-1, with 14 bases fitting TRBD2. Germline assignment: CDR1 ENHRY and CDR2 SYGVKD. The ends lost 4 bases at V and 5 bases at J; junction bases unmatched: 1. The CDR3 runs to 15 residues.

The J gene is TRBJ2-1, the V gene TRBV18; the D is unclear. The CDR3 loop spans 13 amino acids. Trimming cost V 6 bases and J 10 bases, with 16 bases left between them. The germline gives CDR1 KGHSH, CDR2 LQKENI. The CDR3 protein is CASSTNPSREQFF. CDR3 sequence (DNA): TGTGCCAGCTCCACCAATCCGTCCCGGGAGCAGTTCTTC.

The J gene is TRBJ2-3, the V gene TRBV10-3; D is possibly TRBD2 (6 bases). The CDR3 extends over 17 amino acids. Trimming took off 0 bases at V and 0 bases at J, with 13 bases between the two ends. Germline loops: CDR1 ENHRY, CDR2 SYGVKD. CDR3 DNA: TGTGCCATCAGTGAGTCGGCGGCGGGGAGAAGCACAGATACGCAGTATTTT. Amino acids: CAISESAAGRSTDTQYF.

This sequence joins TRBV5-1 and TRBJ2-7; TRBD1 matches 11 bases. Germline CDR1 is SGHRS and CDR2 is YFSETQ. J was trimmed by 5 bases and V by 0 bases; bases with no gene match: 7. The CDR3 sequence is 16 residues long. The CDR3 is CASSLVRRGQGDEQYF. The CDR3 DNA sequence: TGCGCCAGCAGCTTGGTCAGGCGGGGACAGGGGGACGAGCAGTACTTC.

The chain carries TRBV7-9 and TRBJ2-5; unclear D gene. Germline values: CDR1 SEHNR, CDR2 FQNEAQ (reference sequence). Trimming shortened V by 5 bases and J by 7 bases, and 14 bases separated the two germline ends. The CDR3 is 13 residues long. The CDR3 bases are TGTGCCAGCAGCCCACCGACCCGAGGGACCCAGTACTTC. Translation gives CASSPPTRGTQYF.

The chain couples TRBV5-6 to TRBJ2-6; D perhaps matches TRBD1 (5 bases). CDR1 is SGHDT, CDR2 YYEEEE, per germline. The CDR3 contains 16 residues. The V and J ends lost 7 bases and 0 bases respectively, with 14 bases between them. The CDR3 loop reads CASVPQGRSGANVLTF. CDR3 coding DNA: TGTGCCAGCGTACCTCAGGGCCGCTCTGGGGCCAACGTCCTGACTTTC. Looking up the rest from reference TRBV5-6 and TRBJ2-6 gives the full variable domain: DAGVTQSPTHLIKTRGQQVTLRCSPKSGHDTVSWYQQALGQGPQFIFQYYEEEERQRGNFPDRFSGHQFPNYSSELNVNALLLGDSALYLCASVPQGRSGANVLTFGAGSRLTVL.

V is TRBV30 and J is TRBJ1-1; TRBD1 might be the D (6 bases). With 4 bases removed from V and 6 bases from J, the gap between germline ends came to 12 bases. The length of the CDR3 is 12 residues. Germline values: CDR1 GTSNPN, CDR2 SVGIG (reference sequence). The CDR3 loop reads CAWTTGSAEAFF. The CDR3 DNA sequence: TGTGCCTGGACTACAGGGTCGGCTGAAGCTTTCTTT.

The chain has TRBV3-1 (or the pseudogene TRBV3-2) and TRBJ1-1, with 7 positions matching TRBD1. The CDR3 loop spans 15 amino acids. Germline CDR1 LGHDT, CDR2 YNNKEL (reference sequence). V lost 4 bases, J lost 0 bases, and 5 bases stayed unmatched. The DNA of the CDR3 is TGTGCCAGCAGCCCCCGGGACAGACTGAACACTGAAGCTTTCTTT. Protein: CASSPRDRLNTEAFF.

A single count supports this clone. V and J are TRBV19 and TRBJ2-2; TRBD1 is a possible D gene (6 bases). The CDR3 contains 15 residues. Trimming left V 7 bases short and J 5 bases short, with 17 bases between. Germline CDR1 is LNHDA and CDR2 is SQIVND (reference sequence). Here the CDR3 reads CASTTFGQGTGELFF. The CDR3, as DNA: TGTGCCAGTACCACCTTCGGCCAGGGGACCGGGGAGCTGTTTTTT.

The chain uses TRBV7-2 and TRBJ2-1; TRBD2 aligns across 9 bases. Trimming removed 1 base from V and 7 bases from J; junction bases left unmatched: 8. The CDR3 loop spans 16 amino acids. Germline CDR1 reads SGHTA; CDR2 reads FQGNSA. The CDR3 reads CASSLGRLAGRNEQFF. Here the CDR3 DNA reads TGTGCCAGCAGCTTAGGTCGGCTAGCGGGGAGGAATGAGCAGTTCTTC. Full variable domain (missing parts from reference TRBV7-2 and TRBJ2-1): GAGVSQSPSNKVTEKGKDVELRCDPISGHTALYWYRQSLGQGLEFLIYFQGNSAPDKSGLPSDRFSAERTGGSVSTLTIQRTQQEDSAVYLCASSLGRLAGRNEQFFGPGTRLTVL.

The chain combines TRBV15 with TRBJ2-4; possibly TRBD2 for D (6 bases). V was cut by 3 bases and J by 1 base, with 13 bases left in between. There are 16 residues in the CDR3. Germline V lookup: CDR1 LNHNV, CDR2 YYDKDF (reference sequence). CDR3 DNA: TGTGCCACCAGCAGGGGGGGTACTTCGGCCAAAAACATTCAGTACTTC. It encodes CATSRGGTSAKNIQYF.

The chain combines TRBV5-1 with TRBJ1-6; TRBD1 matches 8 bases. The CDR3 covers 15 residues. CDR1 is SGHRS, CDR2 YFSETQ, per germline. J gave up 5 bases and V 0 bases, and 1 base lay outside the gene matches. CDR3 region: CASSLGTGNNSPLHF. The CDR3 nucleotides read TGCGCCAGCAGCTTGGGGACAGGGAATAATTCACCCCTCCACTTT.

V and J are TRBV6-4 and TRBJ1-5; 8 bases line up with TRBD1. V was clipped by 2 bases and J by 6 bases; unmatched bases: 6. The length of the CDR3 is 15 residues. Germline CDR1 MRHNA, CDR2 SNTAGT. The CDR3 loop is CASSDPTGALQPQHF. In nucleotides, the CDR3 is TGTGCCAGCAGTGACCCGACAGGGGCACTTCAGCCCCAGCATTTT.

This chain uses TRBV2 with TRBJ2-1; D perhaps matches TRBD1 (5 bases). In germline, CDR1 is SNHLY, CDR2 FYNNEI. CDR3 length equals 14 residues. With 6 bases removed from V and 4 bases from J, the gap between germline ends came to 13 bases. In nucleotides, the CDR3 is TGTGCCAGCAGGGAACAGGTACAATACAATGAGCAGTTCTTC. It translates to CASREQVQYNEQFF.

The chain combines TRBV7-2 with TRBJ2-7, with D possibly being TRBD2 (6 bases). Germline V CDR1 and CDR2: SGHTA, FQGNSA. The V end was cut by 3 bases, the J end by 0 bases, with 9 bases between. The CDR3 is 14 amino acids. CDR3 in amino acids: CASSLDGGSYEQYF. The CDR3 bases are TGTGCCAGCAGCTTGGACGGGGGCTCCTACGAGCAGTACTTC. Filled out from reference TRBV7-2 and TRBJ2-7, the complete variable domain reads GAGVSQSPSNKVTEKGKDVELRCDPISGHTALYWYRQSLGQGLEFLIYFQGNSAPDKSGLPSDRFSAERTGGSVSTLTIQRTQQEDSAVYLCASSLDGGSYEQYFGPGTRLTVT.

The chain combines TRBV19 with TRBJ1-1; TRBD1 matches at 7 bases. Trimming cost V 5 bases and J 1 base; bases outside gene matches: 10. Germline CDR1 LNHDA, CDR2 SQIVND (reference sequence). This CDR3 is 16 amino acids long. As DNA, the CDR3 is TGTGCCAGTAGTTTTTCTACCCGACAGGGGAACACTGAAGCTTTCTTT. Its translation is CASSFSTRQGNTEAFF.

The V gene is TRBV27, the J gene TRBJ2-1; TRBD1 agrees at 8 bases. CDR3 length: 16 residues. Unmatched junction bases numbered 6, after V lost 5 bases and J lost 0 bases. The germline V gene has CDR1 MNHEY and CDR2 SMNVEV (reference sequence). In DNA form, the CDR3 reads TGTGCCAGCAGTAAATCTCAGGGGGCCTCCTACAATGAGCAGTTCTTC. Its protein product is CASSKSQGASYNEQFF.

The chain uses TRBV18 and TRBJ2-7; 15 bases align to TRBD2. V trimming: 6 bases; J trimming: 4 bases; junction bases outside the gene matches: 7. The CDR3 length is 16 residues. The germline CDR1 and CDR2 sequences are KGHSH and LQKENI. Here the CDR3 DNA reads TGTGCCAGCTCCCCCCGGGGGACTAGCGGGGGGTACGAGCAGTACTTC. Translated: CASSPRGTSGGYEQYF.

CDR3 DNA sequence: TGTGCCAGCAGCTCCATCGGACAGGGGGCTCCTGAAGCTTTCTTT. This gives the protein CASSSIGQGAPEAFF. This chain connects TRBV5-6 to TRBJ1-1; 11 bases are shared with TRBD1. The CDR3 consists of 15 residues. In germline, CDR1 is SGHDT, CDR2 YYEEEE. Trimming took 3 bases from V and 6 from J; bases not matched to a gene: 7.

This chain uses TRBV9 with TRBJ2-2, with 8 bases matching TRBD2. CDR1 is SGDLS, CDR2 YYNGEE, per germline. V shed 2 bases and J 8 bases; nucleotides not matched to a gene: 11. The CDR3 spans 16 residues. This CDR3 is CASSVVPGLGSGELFF. In nucleotides, the CDR3 is TGTGCCAGCAGCGTCGTCCCGGGACTAGGATCGGGGGAGCTGTTTTTT.

The chain links TRBV6-5 to TRBJ1-6, with 9 bases lining up with TRBD1. Germline CDR1 is MNHEY and CDR2 is SVGAGI. The ends lost 6 bases at V and 11 bases at J; junction bases unmatched: 8. This CDR3 contains 14 residues. The CDR3 is CASSVGTGTTPLHF. As DNA, the CDR3 is TGTGCCAGCAGCGTCGGGACAGGGACGACACCCCTCCACTTT.

J is TRBJ1-4 and V is TRBV19; 9 nucleotides align to TRBD1. The CDR3 totals 13 residues. Germline V lookup: CDR1 LNHDA, CDR2 SQIVND (reference sequence). Trimming cost V 11 bases and J 8 bases; bases outside gene matches: 9. The CDR3 nucleotides are TGTGCCTCCTCGGGACAGGGCCGGGAAAAACTGTTTTTT. Translating gives CASSGQGREKLFF.